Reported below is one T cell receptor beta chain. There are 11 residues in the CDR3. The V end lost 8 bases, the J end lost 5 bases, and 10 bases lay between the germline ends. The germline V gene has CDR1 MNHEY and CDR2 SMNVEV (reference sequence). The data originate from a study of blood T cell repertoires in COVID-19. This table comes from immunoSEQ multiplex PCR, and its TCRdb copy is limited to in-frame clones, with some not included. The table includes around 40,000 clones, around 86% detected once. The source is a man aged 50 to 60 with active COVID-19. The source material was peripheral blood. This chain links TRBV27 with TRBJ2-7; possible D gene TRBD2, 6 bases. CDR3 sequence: CASGRFNEQYF. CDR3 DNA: TGTGCCAGCGGGAGGTTCAACGAGCAGTACTTC.